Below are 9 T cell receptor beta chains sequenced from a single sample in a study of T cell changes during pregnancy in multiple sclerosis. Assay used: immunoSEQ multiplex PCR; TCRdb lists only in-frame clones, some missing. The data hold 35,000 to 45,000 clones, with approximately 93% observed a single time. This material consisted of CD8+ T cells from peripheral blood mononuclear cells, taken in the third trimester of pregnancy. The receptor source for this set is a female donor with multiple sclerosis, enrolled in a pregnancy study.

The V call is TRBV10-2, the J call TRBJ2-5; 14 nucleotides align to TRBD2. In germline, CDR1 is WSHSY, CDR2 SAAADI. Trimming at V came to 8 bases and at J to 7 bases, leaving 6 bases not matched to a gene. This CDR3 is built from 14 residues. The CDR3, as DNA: TGCGCCAGCGGTAAGACTAGCGGGGGGGGGACCCAGTACTTC. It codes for CASGKTSGGGTQYF.

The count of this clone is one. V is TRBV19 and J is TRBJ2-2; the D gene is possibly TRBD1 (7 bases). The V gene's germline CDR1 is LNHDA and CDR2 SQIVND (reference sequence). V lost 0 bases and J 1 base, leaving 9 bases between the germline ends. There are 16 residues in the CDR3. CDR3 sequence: CASSIDQGGNTGELFF. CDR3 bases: TGTGCCAGTAGTATAGATCAGGGGGGGAACACCGGGGAGCTGTTTTTT.

The CDR3 here is CAWSPEGQSNIQYF. The DNA of the CDR3 is TGTGCCTGGAGTCCCGAGGGTCAGTCAAACATTCAGTACTTC. The rearrangement joins TRBV30 to TRBJ2-4; TRBD2 is a possible D gene (5 bases). Germline CDR1 reads GTSNPN; CDR2 reads SVGIG (reference sequence). V lost 2 bases to trimming and J lost 6 bases, with 14 bases between them. The CDR3 totals 14 residues.

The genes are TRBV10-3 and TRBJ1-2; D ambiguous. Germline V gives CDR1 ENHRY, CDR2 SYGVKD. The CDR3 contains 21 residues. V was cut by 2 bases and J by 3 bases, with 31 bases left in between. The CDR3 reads CAISEPRIATSLRGVDYGYTF. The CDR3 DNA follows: TGTGCCATCAGTGAGCCAAGAATCGCTACGTCGCTGCGCGGTGTGGACTATGGCTACACCTTC.

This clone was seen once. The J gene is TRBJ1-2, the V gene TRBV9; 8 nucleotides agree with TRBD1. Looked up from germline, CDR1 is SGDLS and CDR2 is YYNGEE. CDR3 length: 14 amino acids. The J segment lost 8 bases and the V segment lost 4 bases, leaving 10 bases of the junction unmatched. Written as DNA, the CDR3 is TGTGCCAGCAGCCCCCCAACAGGGGGAGGAGGCTACACCTTC. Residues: CASSPPTGGGGYTF.

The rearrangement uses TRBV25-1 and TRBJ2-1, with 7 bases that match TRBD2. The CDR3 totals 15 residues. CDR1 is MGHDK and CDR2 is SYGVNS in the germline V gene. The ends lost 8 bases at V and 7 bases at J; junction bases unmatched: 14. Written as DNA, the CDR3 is TGTGCCAGCCGGAGAAAGGGAGGGAGTGGAAATGAGCAGTTCTTC. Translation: CASRRKGGSGNEQFF.

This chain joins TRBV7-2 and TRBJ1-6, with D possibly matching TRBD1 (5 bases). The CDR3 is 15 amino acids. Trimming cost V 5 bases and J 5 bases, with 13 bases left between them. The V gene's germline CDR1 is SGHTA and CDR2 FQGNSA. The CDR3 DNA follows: TGTGCCAGCAGCGGGGGTGGGGGGGATAATTCACCCCTCCACTTT. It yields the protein CASSGGGGDNSPLHF.

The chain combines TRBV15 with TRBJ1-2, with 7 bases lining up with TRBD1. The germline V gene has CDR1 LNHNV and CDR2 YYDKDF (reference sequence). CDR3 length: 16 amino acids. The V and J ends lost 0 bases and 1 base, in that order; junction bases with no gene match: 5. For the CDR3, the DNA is TGTGCCACCAGCAGAGATAGGGGGCCAGATAACTATGGCTACACCTTC. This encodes CATSRDRGPDNYGYTF. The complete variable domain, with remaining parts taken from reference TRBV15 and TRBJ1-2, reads DAMVIQNPRYQVTQFGKPVTLSCSQTLNHNVMYWYQQKSSQAPKLLFHYYDKDFNNEADTPDNFQSRRPNTSFCFLDIRSPGLGDTAMYLCATSRDRGPDNYGYTFGSGTRLTVV.

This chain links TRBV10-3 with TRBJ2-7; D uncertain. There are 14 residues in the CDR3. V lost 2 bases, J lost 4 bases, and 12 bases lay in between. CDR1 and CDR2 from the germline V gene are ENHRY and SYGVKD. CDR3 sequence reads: CAISEPLVSYEQYF. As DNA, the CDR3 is TGTGCCATCAGTGAGCCCCTTGTCAGTTACGAGCAGTACTTC.